This entry features one T cell receptor beta chain sequence. This receptor's antigen is unknown. No much larger clonotype is one base removed from it; base qualities were not supplied. Library prep was done by the immunoSEQ multiplex PCR assay. The multiplex PCR relied on a mix of 60 forward primers for TCR Vbeta segments and 13 reverse primers for TCR Jbeta segments. Amplification of the CDR3 region of rearranged TCR beta genes was performed with a multiplex PCR assay on genomic DNA. On the Illumina HiSeq System, the amplified TCR beta libraries were sequenced as 87-base-pair reads. Under the source paper's analysis protocol: Across the roughly 700 repertoires, a later analysis counted some 80 million unique TCR beta chains, around 10 million of which were shared by at least two donors. A nearest-neighbor algorithm error-corrected the raw reads and collapsed the reads into unique sequences, merging closely related sequences to remove PCR and sequencing errors. V, D and J gene segments were assigned by aligning CDR3 sequences to IMGT reference sequences. For a sequence to be retained, a match of at least six nucleotides to both a V gene segment and a J gene segment was required. Rearrangements were called productive when the CDR3 lacked stop codons and stayed in frame with V and J; all others were non-productive. Following IMGT convention, CDR3 was defined as the stretch from the second conserved V-encoded cysteine to the conserved J-encoded phenylalanine. In an earlier analysis of more than 550 of the donors, sequences lacking an unambiguous match to a single V gene segment were excluded. In an earlier analysis of a few hundred of the donors, V segments were called functional above 56.7% productive rearrangements and were called segregating when the between-donor standard deviation exceeded 5%. A statistical classification framework was built for diagnosing cytomegalovirus status from the catalog of TCR beta chain sequences. V and J gene assignment, in a later analysis, came from comparing TCR nucleotide sequences with IMGT/GENE-DB human TR gene sequences. A later analysis assigned CDR3 sequences and most-parsimonious VDJ recombination scenarios with the TCRdist pipeline. A later analysis defined each TCR beta chain by its CDR3 amino acid sequence plus V-gene family, and excluded reads lacking a unique V-gene family. In a later analysis, approximately 590 highly shared, low-generation-probability nucleotide sequences were removed to address suspected cross-contamination and a sequencing artifact. A later analysis calculated a clonal expansion index for each public chain from normalized within-repertoire ranks of inferred template counts. In a later analysis, generation probabilities were computed with a VDJ recombination model fitted to out-of-frame rearrangements, and the resulting probabilities were checked against IGoR. Hypergeometric tests were used in a later analysis to score TCR-TCR, TCR-HLA and TCR-CMV co-occurrence, with a repertoire-size bias correction applied to the TCR pairs. To estimate false discovery rates, a later analysis permuted the HLA or CMV assignments 20 times. In a later analysis, co-occurring TCRs were grouped using DBSCAN, with TCRdist sequence similarity added in when clustering inside HLA-allele-positive subsets. Repertoires with fewer than 30,000 or more than 120,000 public chains were left out of co-occurrence clustering, as were a few repertoires with anomalous nucleotide sharing. TCRdb provides this immuneACCESS table in a form limited to in-frame rearrangements. Some clones are lacking; in checked studies, under half of them reflect an unresolved V gene, and why the rest are absent is not known. V and J calls and clone size are copied from that table; D and trimming were computed from the DNA. A total of some 160,000 clones appear in this sample, around 80% of them only once. Together, the top ten hold about 1.5% of the sample.

This sample stems from a study of cytomegalovirus exposure and HLA in healthy donors (dated by TCRdb to the late 2010s). Background on the whole study: According to an earlier analysis of several hundred of the donors, 150 million to 200 million T cells yielded 90 million to 140 million unique TCR beta sequences and about 300 Gb of sequence data. To predict cytomegalovirus infection status, the study combined high-throughput TCR immunosequencing, statistical association of individual TCRs with disease status, and machine learning. Typing coverage differed by locus: A, B, C, DRB1 and DQB1 were typed in about 629-640 donors, DQA1 in about 560, DPA1 in around 600, and DPB1 in approximately 450. Of the roughly 420 genotyped donors, 75% to 85% were placed in the genetic ancestry cluster associated with self-reported Caucasian donors. An earlier analysis of 587 of the donors used high-throughput TCR beta sequencing to judge whether each TCR beta V gene segment behaved as functional or pseudogenic. Alongside the repertoire data, information on donor age, sex, ethnicity and CMV serostatus was compiled. The T cell repertoires of several hundred subjects were profiled by immunosequencing and related to cytomegalovirus serostatus. In addition to the first cohort of about 650 subjects, a separate validation cohort of some 120 different subjects was used. Every repertoire in the discovery cohort had been generated on one and the same sequencing platform. The later analysis used no new phenotypic data to find candidate immune exposures, relying instead on TCR beta sequences and their occurrence across donors. A later genetic analysis took genome-wide SNP genotypes for about three fifths of the 666 donors and used that subset as a discovery cohort. Roughly five DR-DQ haplotypes were treated as single units for association and clustering because of strong linkage in the cohort. An early release covering approximately 600 HLA-typed donors comprised 250 to 350 gigabases of sequencing data and around 85 million unique TCR sequences. Across 300 to 400 genotyped donors of the cohort, an average of roughly 230,000 unique TCR beta nucleotide sequences per donor were sequenced, and 15% to 20% of those sequences were non-productive. HLA typing included class I and class II loci at four-digit resolution. To study patterns of TCR occurrence, a later analysis re-analyzed previously published TCR beta repertoires from 700 or so donors and added high-resolution HLA genotyping. The study was designed to test whether signatures of past pathogen exposure could be identified by cataloging public T cell receptors.

In total, more than 500 healthy bone marrow donors made up the cohort. At the time of sampling, all cohort members were nominally healthy, though unrecorded immune exposures were likely present. The donor tested CMV seronegative and was one of the 352 seronegative cohort members. A peripheral blood sample was collected from each donor, and TCR beta sequencing was performed on peripheral blood mononuclear cells. Genomic DNA was extracted from the blood cell samples with the Qiagen DNeasy Blood Extraction Kit. Looking up the germline V gene yields CDR1 SGHDT and CDR2 YYEEEE. The CDR3, from cysteine to phenylalanine, totals 12 residues. The retained sequence is limited to the CDR3, 36 bases, with the frame set at the first base. The V and J ends are trimmed by 4 bases and 9 bases, leaving 13 bases between them. Results the study describes overall, beyond this receptor: In an earlier analysis of fewer than 750 of the donors, most TCR beta V segments were observed in productive rearrangements about 87% or about 30% of the time, broadly matching IMGT annotations. A cluster of highly shared sequence variants was judged likely to be a technical artifact of the sequencing pipeline. Assigning TCR associations to individual alleles was difficult when HLA alleles, especially DR and DQ, strongly co-occurred. A later analysis found that most CMV-associated TCR beta chains appeared HLA-restricted, with HLA associations seemingly driven largely by CMV exposure. A few of the identified cytomegalovirus-associated TCR beta chains were confirmed in vitro to be specific for cytomegalovirus antigens. In both the original and validation cohorts, the classifier was reported to diagnose cytomegalovirus status with high specificity and sensitivity. The earlier analysis of approximately 560 of the donors excluded seventeen rarely observed V segments, including chromosome 9 orphons, because counts were too low. Presence/absence analyses assumed roughly uniform sequencing depth across donors, an assumption that may not hold. A further reported finding was that TCR beta sequences accurately predicted the HLA-A and HLA-B alleles for most subjects in the first cohort. V-gene and J-gene trimming of TCR beta chains was associated with a missense DCLRE1C variant in a later genetic analysis, and the association was replicated in an independent cohort. Only TCR beta chains were sequenced in this cohort, and the absence of alpha or paired-chain data limited detectable features. Compared with the approximately 600-donor mean, donors in an Asian-associated ancestry cluster had fewer N-insertions in productive TCRs, according to a later genetic analysis. Several of the top co-occurrence clusters appeared to be linked to parvovirus B19, influenza, CMV and Epstein-Barr virus, according to a later analysis. In a later analysis, TCR association rates were found to vary across HLA loci, with the most associated TCRs seen for DRB1 alleles and the fewest for HLA-C alleles. In a later analysis, HLA-associated TCR beta chains were found to be more clonally expanded and to have lower generation probabilities than equally common non-associated chains. For the cohort, immune exposure information was limited to CMV serostatus. Linkage disequilibrium might explain the correlated functional status among segregating V segments, but an unknown experimental factor could not be excluded. Specific HLA alleles were associated with about 17,000 TCR beta sequences at a false discovery rate of 0.05 in a later analysis. Some IMGT-functional V segments, including TRBV6-2 and TRBV6-3, could not be distinguished by the 87-base-pair reads and were therefore excluded. Because some donors lacked HLA typing at each locus, the association tests relied only on the typed subset. The study gave a list of around 170 TCR beta chains associated with cytomegalovirus. Most TCR sequences were observed very rarely across donors, whereas some public TCRs were present in many individuals. According to the authors, the approach could potentially be generalized to other disease states and immunological phenotypes.

The sequence was obtained from a male donor in good health and CMV-seronegative. The sequenced sample was PBMCs. The rearranged chain carries TRBV5-6 and TRBJ1-2; matching of 6 bases hints at TRBD1 as the D gene. The CDR3: CASSTTGQRYTF. In nucleotide form, the sequence is TGTGCCAGCAGCACCACAGGGCAGCGCTACACCTTC.